A single sample is the source of the 16 T cell receptor beta chains below, sequenced in a study of cytomegalovirus exposure and HLA in healthy donors. The PCR was carried out with 60 Vbeta primers and 13 Jbeta primers. Clones were read by immunoSEQ multiplex PCR, and TCRdb kept only the in-frame ones, dropping some. This table has around 130,000 clones, 8.5% to 10% appearing once. Source material: PBMCs. Receptor source: a man aged 35-49 years in good health and CMV-seronegative.

The chain recombines TRBV19 with TRBJ1-6; a possible D gene is TRBD1 (5 bases). Trimming pared 4 bases from V and 7 bases from J, leaving 8 bases between. The germline gives CDR1 LNHDA, CDR2 SQIVND (reference sequence). This CDR3 is 13 amino acids long. The CDR3 sequence: CASSNTGNSPLHF. The CDR3 DNA reads as TGTGCCAGTAGTAACACAGGCAATTCACCCCTCCACTTT.

V usage is TRBV7-2 and J usage is TRBJ1-3, with 8 bases lining up with TRBD1. Germline V gives CDR1 SGHTA, CDR2 FQGNSA. The CDR3 runs to 14 residues. With 4 bases clipped from V and 4 bases from J, the junction kept 3 bases outside the gene matches. The CDR3 DNA sequence: TGTGCCAGCAGCTACCGGACAGGGGGAAACACCATATATTTT. This gives the protein CASSYRTGGNTIYF.

This chain connects TRBV9 to TRBJ2-3; D not certain. Germline CDR1 reads SGDLS; CDR2 reads YYNGEE. This CDR3 spans 11 amino acids. V was cut by 0 bases and J by 6 bases, with 2 bases left in between. The CDR3: CASSVADTQYF. CDR3 nucleotides: TGTGCCAGCAGCGTAGCGGATACGCAGTATTTT.

This clone was picked up a small number of times. The CDR3: CAISADRARSNTGELFF. The DNA of the CDR3 is TGTGCCATCAGTGCTGACAGGGCGAGGTCGAACACCGGGGAGCTGTTTTTT. The rearrangement uses TRBV10-3 and TRBJ2-2, with 7 positions matching TRBD1. The germline gives CDR1 ENHRY, CDR2 SYGVKD. There are 17 residues in the CDR3. V was clipped by 4 bases and J by 0 bases; unmatched bases: 8.

V usage is TRBV7-9 and J usage is TRBJ2-1; 15 nucleotides match TRBD2. The CDR3 spans 17 residues. The ends lost 5 bases at V and 7 bases at J; junction bases unmatched: 9. Per germline, CDR1 SEHNR and CDR2 FQNEAQ (reference sequence). The CDR3 sequence: CASSPGLAGGLKNEQFF. DNA of the CDR3: TGTGCCAGCAGCCCGGGACTAGCGGGGGGCCTAAAGAATGAGCAGTTCTTC.

The chain carries TRBV5-1 and TRBJ2-2, with 11 bases fitting TRBD1. The V and J ends lost 3 bases and 4 bases, in that order; junction bases with no gene match: 8. CDR1 and CDR2 from the germline V gene are SGHRS and YFSETQ. CDR3 length equals 17 residues. The CDR3 here is CASSSRGQGGSTGELFF. DNA of the CDR3: TGCGCCAGCAGCTCAAGGGGACAGGGGGGTTCCACCGGGGAGCTGTTTTTT.

This clone was picked up a small number of times. CDR3 DNA: TGTGCCTGGAGCGAAGGGGACTATGGCTACACCTTC. Protein sequence: CAWSEGDYGYTF. The chain links TRBV30 to TRBJ1-2; D is perhaps TRBD1 (5 bases). Germline assignment: CDR1 GTSNPN and CDR2 SVGIG (reference sequence). The CDR3 contains 12 residues. V was cut by 3 bases and J by 3 bases, with 8 bases left in between.

This clone was picked up a small number of times. The chain couples TRBV4-2 to TRBJ1-1; no clear D gene. The CDR3 is 15 residues long. V shed 0 bases and J shed 6 bases, with 14 bases lying between them. Germline CDR1 is LGHNA and CDR2 is YNFKEQ. The CDR3 DNA sequence: TGTGCCAGCAGCCAAGATCTTCTGATCCGGGCTGAAGCTTTCTTT. Its protein is CASSQDLLIRAEAFF.

This clone was recorded a few times. The chain couples TRBV7-8 to TRBJ1-2; D might be TRBD1 (5 bases). CDR1 and CDR2 (germline): SGHVS, FQNEAQ. Trimming took 3 bases from V and 6 from J, leaving 11 bases between them. CDR3 length: 13 amino acids. The CDR3 DNA reads as TGTGCCAGCAGCTTGCAGGGAAAGAATGGCTACACCTTC. It encodes CASSLQGKNGYTF.

This clone was recorded a few times. J is TRBJ2-1 and V is TRBV27, with TRBD2 matching over 8 bases. V dropped 5 bases and J dropped 1; count of bases not matched to a gene: 4. Per germline, CDR1 MNHEY and CDR2 SMNVEV (reference sequence). The CDR3 covers 15 residues. CDR3 amino acids: CASSLTGGSYNEQFF. The CDR3 region has the DNA TGTGCCAGCAGTCTCACGGGGGGGTCCTACAATGAGCAGTTCTTC.

J is TRBJ2-3 and V is TRBV10-3; D is unclear. The CDR3 runs 12 residues. Trimming pared 6 bases from V and 4 bases from J, leaving 8 bases between. Germline values: CDR1 ENHRY, CDR2 SYGVKD. The CDR3 bases are TGTGCCATCAGCTCTGCGGCAGATACGCAGTATTTT. Protein sequence: CAISSAADTQYF.

This clone has a handful of counts. The chain links TRBV19 to TRBJ2-1; 7 bases fit TRBD2. The V gene end was trimmed by 7 bases and the J gene end by 7 bases; junction bases not matched to a gene: 16. CDR1 and CDR2 (germline): LNHDA, SQIVND (reference sequence). This CDR3 is built from 16 residues. The CDR3 reads CASTAAGRRIGNEQFF. The CDR3 region has the DNA TGTGCCAGTACCGCGGCCGGGAGGAGGATTGGTAATGAGCAGTTCTTC.

J is TRBJ1-6 and V is TRBV27, with D tentatively TRBD1 (5 bases). Germline-derived CDR1 and CDR2 are MNHEY and SMNVEV (reference sequence). This CDR3 contains 16 residues. Trimming shortened V by 3 bases and J by 6 bases, and 15 bases separated the two germline ends. This CDR3 is CASSFGRRQRNSPLHF. CDR3 in DNA: TGTGCCAGCAGTTTCGGCCGAAGACAGCGTAATTCACCCCTCCACTTT.

In this sample, this clone turned up a few times. CDR3 nucleotide sequence: TGTGCCAGCAGTCGGGTAGGGAACACTGAAGCTTTCTTT. This sequence encodes CASSRVGNTEAFF. The chain has TRBV6-1 and TRBJ1-1; D uncertain. Germline assignment: CDR1 MNHNS and CDR2 SASEGT. This CDR3 has 13 amino acids. V was pared by 5 bases and J by 1 base, with 8 bases between.

The chain is built from TRBV7-6 and TRBJ2-6, with D possibly being TRBD1 (5 bases). The CDR3 sequence is 15 residues long. Trimming pared 3 bases from V and 3 bases from J, leaving 9 bases between. In germline, CDR1 is SGHVS, CDR2 FNYEAQ. CDR3 coding DNA: TGTGCCAGCAGCTTCAGGGTATTTGGGGCCAACGTCCTGACTTTC. Protein sequence: CASSFRVFGANVLTF.

In this sample, this clone turned up a few times. One end of the junction does not line up with germline, which may come from a read error. The chain couples TRBV7-9 to TRBJ1-6, with TRBD1 identical over 7 bases. Per germline, CDR1 SEHNR and CDR2 FQNEAQ (reference sequence). This CDR3 comprises 15 residues. The CDR3 DNA follows: TGTGCCAACAGCCTAAGACAGGGAGAAAATTCACCCCTCCACTTT. Translating it yields CANSLRQGENSPLHF.